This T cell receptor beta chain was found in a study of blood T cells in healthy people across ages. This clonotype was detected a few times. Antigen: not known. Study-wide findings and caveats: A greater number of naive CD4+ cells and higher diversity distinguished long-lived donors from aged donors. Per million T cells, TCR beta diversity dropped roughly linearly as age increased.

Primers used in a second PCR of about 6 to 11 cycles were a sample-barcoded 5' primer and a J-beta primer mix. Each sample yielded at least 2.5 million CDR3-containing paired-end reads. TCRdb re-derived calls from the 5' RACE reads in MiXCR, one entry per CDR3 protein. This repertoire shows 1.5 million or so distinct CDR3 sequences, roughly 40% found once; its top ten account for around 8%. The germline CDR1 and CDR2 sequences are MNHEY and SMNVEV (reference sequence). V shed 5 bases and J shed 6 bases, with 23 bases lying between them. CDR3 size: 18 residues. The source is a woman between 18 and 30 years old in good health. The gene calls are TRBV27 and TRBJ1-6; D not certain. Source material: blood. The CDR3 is CASSPPLVIGPSNSPLHF. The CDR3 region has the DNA TGTGCCAGCAGTCCCCCCCTTGTGATTGGGCCAAGTAATTCACCCCTCCACTTT.